This T cell receptor (beta chain) was retrieved from a study of CD8+ T cells in alopecia areata (dated by TCRdb to the late 2010s). Notes on the research overall: Treated patients were enrolled in an open-label pilot trial of oral tofacitinib at 5 to 10 mg twice daily for moderate-to-severe alopecia areata. Tofacitinib was administered for 6 to 18 months, and 6 months of follow-up off drug were then conducted to assess delayed response and recurrence. For the treated patients, the SALT score, which quantifies what percentage of scalp surface area is affected, served as the measure of disease severity. High-throughput TCRbeta sequencing was used to examine T cell clonal expansion in alopecia areata in both the C3H/HeJ mouse model and human patients. In humans, TCRbeta sequencing was performed on scalp tissue and on sorted CD4+ and CD8+ peripheral blood T cells from healthy controls and from patients with patchy or totalis/universalis alopecia areata. Biopsies were taken from tofacitinib-treated patients at baseline and again at 4 and 24 weeks into treatment, and several of those patients also had a later scalp biopsy. Scalp clonality was compared across normal scalp (n=4), patchy alopecia areata scalp (n=8), and alopecia totalis/universalis scalp (n=8). RNA came from the PAXgene miRNA kit for fixed scalp, the miRNeasy kit for PBMCs, and the RNeasy kit for mouse skin. TCRbeta CDR3 regions were amplified by immunoSEQ multiplex PCR using 35 Vbeta forward and 13 Jbeta reverse primers.

CDR1 is given as SNHLY and CDR2 as FYNNEI, both from the germline V gene. V lost 8 bases and J lost 4 bases; the stretch between them is 15 bases long. The CDR3 spans 14 residues, from the cysteine through the phenylalanine. The sequence is cut down to CDR3 DNA, 42 bases in frame from base 1. The time point label for this specimen denotes: roughly 24 weeks on oral tofacitinib. This specimen's treatment or condition label, per the study, means: oral pan-JAK inhibitor, 5-10 mg twice daily. From alopecia areata patients, peripheral blood was collected along with lesional scalp punch biopsies. PBMCs were isolated by density centrifugation and stained for CD3, CD4 and CD8, after which CD4+ and CD8+ T cells were sorted on a FACSAria. Study-wide findings and limitations: During tofacitinib treatment, many expanded lesional clones stuck around in both scalp and blood, and this persistence may partly explain why relapse happens after treatment is stopped. TCR sequences shared between patients were less clear than in mice, possibly partly because of HLA diversity in the patient population. With tofacitinib, both scalp clonality and the number of expanded CD8+ clones among the top 100 scalp clones went down significantly. Because the treated cohort was small and included a single nonresponder, larger studies are needed to assess links between baseline CD8+ expansion and response. Unlike mouse skin, which is dominated by gammadelta T cells, normal human skin has resident alphabeta T cells that are also sequenced, and this complicates analysis of the scalp TCR repertoire. Higher clonality and more expanded CD8+ clones were observed in lesional scalp than in normal scalp, particularly in alopecia totalis/universalis, a finding suggestive of antigenic drive.

A remark on this clone: What this receptor recognizes is not known. No much larger clone is present one base from it, and per-base qualities are unavailable.

The protocol used for the library was the immunoSEQ multiplex PCR assay. For TCR sequencing, RNA was extracted from every sample and reverse transcribed into cDNA to serve as template. SuperScript III was used to make first-strand cDNA, primed with a 2:1 mix of oligo-dT and random hexamers. A synthetic immune receptor repertoire was used to measure amplification bias, and any remaining bias was corrected computationally. Regarding the original processing steps: Raw reads were preprocessed to remove errors, and CDR3 was defined according to IMGT conventions as the region from the conserved cysteine to phenylalanine. Clonality was computed as 1 minus the Shannon entropy, with the entropy normalized by log2 of the number of productive unique TCRs. Scalp TCRbeta sequences were cross-referenced with sorted blood CD4 and CD8 repertoires so that the CD4 or CD8 identity of scalp clones could be inferred. In its TCRdb copy, this immuneACCESS table keeps in-frame sequences only and misses some clones. Where compared with another copy, unresolved V genes explain less than half of these, and the others have no known cause. That table supplies the V and J calls and clone size; D and trimming were determined from the DNA. The sample records approximately 300,000 clones, about 62% of which are singletons. More than 1.5% of the sample goes to the ten largest clones.

Specimen: CD4+ T cells sorted from blood, collected at week 24, from a patient treated with tofacitinib. This clonotype was sampled from a human donor with alopecia areata. Here the chain combines TRBV2 and TRBJ1-3; TRBD1 is perhaps the D gene, given 5 matching bases. The CDR3 protein: CASQAETAGNTIYF. In nucleotides, the sequence is TGTGCCAGCCAGGCCGAGACAGCCGGAAACACCATATATTTT.